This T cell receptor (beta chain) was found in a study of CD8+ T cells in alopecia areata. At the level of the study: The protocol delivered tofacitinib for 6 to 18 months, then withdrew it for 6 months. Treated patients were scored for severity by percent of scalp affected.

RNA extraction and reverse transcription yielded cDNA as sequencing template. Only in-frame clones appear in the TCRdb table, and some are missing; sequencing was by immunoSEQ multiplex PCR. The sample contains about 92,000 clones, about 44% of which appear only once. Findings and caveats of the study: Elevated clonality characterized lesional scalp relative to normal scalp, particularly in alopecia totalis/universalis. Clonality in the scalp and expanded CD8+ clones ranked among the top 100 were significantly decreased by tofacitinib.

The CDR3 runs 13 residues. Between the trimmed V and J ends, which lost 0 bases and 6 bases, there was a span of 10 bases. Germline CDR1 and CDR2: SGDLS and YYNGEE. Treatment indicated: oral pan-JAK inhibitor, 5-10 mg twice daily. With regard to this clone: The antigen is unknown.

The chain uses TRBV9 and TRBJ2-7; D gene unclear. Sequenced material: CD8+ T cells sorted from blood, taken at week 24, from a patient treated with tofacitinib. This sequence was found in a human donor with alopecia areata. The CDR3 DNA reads TGTGCCAGCAGCGTAGAAGGATTCGGCGAGCAGTACTTC. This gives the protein CASSVEGFGEQYF. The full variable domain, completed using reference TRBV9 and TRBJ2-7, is DSGVTQTPKHLITATGQRVTLRCSPRSGDLSVYWYQQSLDQGLQFLIQYYNGEERAKGNILERFSAQQFPDLHSELNLSSLELGDSALYFCASSVEGFGEQYFGPGTRLTVT.